These 25 T cell receptor beta chains were sequenced from one sample in a study of shared clonotypes between healthy human individuals. Using immunoSEQ multiplex PCR, the repertoire was profiled, and TCRdb retains in-frame clones only, with some absent. Of about 2.1 million clones in the sample, 80% to 95% are singletons; the top ten hold about 1.7%. In the naive CD8 group, cells lacked CD45RO and were positively selected for CCR7, so terminally differentiated effector memory CD45RA+ cells were left out. Material: naive CD8+ T cells from PBMCs. The receptor source for this set is a man younger than 35 in good health. Some clones in this sample may be carry-over from other donors' samples.

The chain carries TRBV28 and TRBJ2-1, with a tentative D call TRBD2 (6 bases). Germline CDR1 MDHEN, CDR2 SYDVKM. The CDR3 length is 16 residues. Between the trimmed V and J ends, which lost 1 base and 10 bases, there was a span of 20 bases. The CDR3 DNA follows: TGTGCCAGCAGTTTATTGGGAGCGGGCCTCGGCGGGGAGCAGTTCTTC. Its protein product is CASSLLGAGLGGEQFF.

This chain uses TRBV5-1 with TRBJ2-7, with 8 positions matching TRBD2. Germline V lookup: CDR1 SGHRS, CDR2 YFSETQ. The CDR3 is 16 amino acids. The V and J ends lost 4 bases and 6 bases, in that order; junction bases with no gene match: 15. The CDR3 sequence is CASSPWALAAGGEQYF. The CDR3 region has the DNA TGCGCCAGCAGCCCCTGGGCCCTAGCCGCGGGGGGCGAGCAGTACTTC.

This clone was picked up a small number of times. The chain has TRBV19 and TRBJ1-4; a weak D match, TRBD1 (5 bases). V shed 3 bases and J shed 3 bases, with 14 bases lying between them. The CDR3 runs to 16 residues. Germline V gene lookup returns CDR1 LNHDA and CDR2 SQIVND (reference sequence). In DNA, the CDR3 is TGTGCCAGTAGTATCGGCATCGCACAGGCTAATGAAAAACTGTTTTTT. As protein: CASSIGIAQANEKLFF.

This chain links TRBV6-5 with TRBJ1-2, with D uncertain. This CDR3 is 15 amino acids long. V was pared by 0 bases and J by 2 bases, with 10 bases between. Germline-derived CDR1 and CDR2 are MNHEY and SVGAGI. This CDR3 reads CASSYSAATNYGYTF. The CDR3, as DNA: TGTGCCAGCAGTTACTCCGCTGCGACGAACTATGGCTACACCTTC.

This chain joins TRBV6-6 and TRBJ1-4, with 9 bases identical to TRBD1. The V and J ends lost 6 bases and 6 bases, in that order; junction bases with no gene match: 5. Germline assignment: CDR1 MNHNY and CDR2 SVGAGI (reference sequence). The CDR3 consists of 14 residues. CDR3 in amino acids: CASRPGTGYEKLFF. The DNA for the CDR3 is TGTGCCAGCAGACCCGGGACAGGGTATGAAAAACTGTTTTTT.

The V call is TRBV7-9, the J call TRBJ2-1; 9 bases align to TRBD1. Germline values: CDR1 SEHNR, CDR2 FQNEAQ (reference sequence). The trim removed 1 base at V and 6 bases at J, leaving 4 bases unmatched. This CDR3 is built from 15 residues. The DNA of the CDR3 is TGTGCCAGCAGCTTAGTGTGGACAGGGGCCAATGAGCAGTTCTTC. Residues: CASSLVWTGANEQFF.

V is TRBV5-8 and J is TRBJ1-1; D remains ambiguous. The CDR3 length is 14 residues. V lost 1 base and J 1 base, leaving 8 bases between the germline ends. The germline gives CDR1 SGHTS, CDR2 YDEGEE. CDR3 in DNA: TGTGCCAGCAGCTTGCGCGAGGCGAACACTGAAGCTTTCTTT. Protein: CASSLREANTEAFF.

The CDR3 bases are TGTGCCAGCAGCCCGCCCGGGGAGCTGTTTTTT. Amino acid sequence: CASSPPGELFF. The J gene is TRBJ2-2, the V gene TRBV5-5, with unresolved D. The V gene lost 4 bases and the J gene lost 6 bases, with 4 bases spanning the gap. Germline V CDR1 and CDR2: SGHKS, YYEKEE (reference sequence). The CDR3 totals 11 residues.

As for this clone: A junction end diverges from the germline sequence, so it may reflect a read error. This chain connects TRBV19 to TRBJ1-5; 7 nucleotides align to TRBD1. This CDR3 region has 14 residues. Germline V CDR1 and CDR2: LNHDA, SQIVND (reference sequence). This CDR3 is CASSNDRDYQPQHF. The CDR3 DNA reads TGTGCCAGCAGTAATGACAGGGATTATCAGCCCCAGCATTTT.

For this clone: The sample has other DNA sequences that encode this CDR3 too. The J gene is TRBJ2-7, the V gene TRBV27, with no clear D. Trimming removed 5 bases at V and 2 bases at J, with 10 bases between. The germline CDR1 and CDR2 sequences are MNHEY and SMNVEV (reference sequence). CDR3 length: 13 residues. CDR3 loop: CASSVGPTYEQYF. The DNA for the CDR3 is TGTGCCAGCAGTGTTGGTCCTACCTACGAGCAGTACTTC.

The chain has TRBV6-1 and TRBJ2-7; D gene unclear. This CDR3 contains 10 residues. V was trimmed by 10 bases and J by 6 bases, leaving 10 bases between them. CDR1 is MNHNS, CDR2 SASEGT, per germline. CDR3 bases: TGTGCCACGAACCCCCCCGAGCAGTACTTC. Amino acids: CATNPPEQYF.

This sequence joins TRBV9 and TRBJ2-7; 9 nucleotides line up with TRBD1. Trimming took 4 bases from V and 5 from J; bases not matched to a gene: 10. This CDR3 comprises 15 residues. Germline assignment: CDR1 SGDLS and CDR2 YYNGEE. CDR3 bases: TGTGCCAGCAGCCCCGGCGGGACAGGGATGGACGAGCAGTACTTC. This translates into CASSPGGTGMDEQYF.

This clone occurred a few times. V gene TRBV9 combines with J gene TRBJ1-2; TRBD1 might be the D (5 bases). The length of the CDR3 is 13 residues. V was trimmed by 5 bases and J by 3 bases, leaving 11 bases between them. CDR1 and CDR2 from the germline V gene are SGDLS and YYNGEE. CDR3: CASRSTGDYGYTF. The CDR3 coding sequence is TGTGCCAGCAGATCAACAGGAGACTATGGCTACACCTTC.

This clone was seen once. The chain recombines TRBV13 with TRBJ2-1, with D perhaps matching TRBD1 (8 bases). The ends were cut back, 3 bases at V and 2 bases at J, with 20 bases in the middle. Germline V gives CDR1 PRHDT, CDR2 FYEKMQ (reference sequence). The CDR3 runs 18 residues. CDR3 nucleotides: TGTGCCAGCAGCTTGGCCCAGGGGGCGGCGGGAGCCTACAATGAGCAGTTCTTC. Its translation: CASSLAQGAAGAYNEQFF.

The chain employs TRBV13 and TRBJ2-7; the match to TRBD1 covers 7 bases. Losses at the gene ends were 3 bases for V and 2 bases for J; bases not matched to a gene: 4. The CDR3 runs 14 residues. The germline gives CDR1 PRHDT, CDR2 FYEKMQ (reference sequence). In DNA form, the CDR3 reads TGTGCCAGCAGCTTCAGAGGACAGGCCTACGAGCAGTACTTC. This sequence encodes CASSFRGQAYEQYF.

V usage is TRBV27 and J usage is TRBJ1-5, with TRBD1 as a possible D gene (6 bases). The CDR3 has 14 amino acids. The germline V gene encodes CDR1 MNHEY and CDR2 SMNVEV (reference sequence). The V and J ends lost 3 bases and 3 bases respectively, with 9 bases between them. The CDR3 DNA follows: TGTGCCAGCAGTTTTGGACAGTACAATCAGCCCCAGCATTTT. Protein: CASSFGQYNQPQHF.

V is TRBV11-2 and J is TRBJ2-2, with D possibly TRBD2 on 5 matching bases. Germline V gene sequence: CDR1 SGHAT, CDR2 FQNNGV. This CDR3 spans 17 amino acids. The V end was cut by 1 base, the J end by 1 base, with 13 bases between. The chain's CDR3 is CASSLGFGVGNTGELFF. As DNA, the CDR3 is TGTGCCAGCAGCTTAGGTTTCGGGGTAGGGAACACCGGGGAGCTGTTTTTT.

This chain connects TRBV27 to TRBJ2-7; 12 positions match TRBD1. This CDR3 contains 15 residues. Germline CDR1 MNHEY, CDR2 SMNVEV (reference sequence). The V segment lost 10 bases and the J segment 5 bases; nucleotides outside the gene matches: 12. CDR3 sequence: CATTGTGGLVDEQYF. CDR3 nucleotides: TGTGCCACAACCGGGACAGGGGGCTTAGTGGACGAGCAGTACTTC.

This clone was observed a single time. The chain joins TRBV5-1 to TRBJ1-1; TRBD1 might be the D (5 bases). The CDR3 totals 16 residues. With 0 bases removed from V and 0 bases from J, the gap between germline ends came to 12 bases. Germline CDR1 SGHRS, CDR2 YFSETQ. This CDR3 is CASSLEQVLLNTEAFF. CDR3 DNA: TGCGCCAGCAGCTTGGAACAGGTTTTATTGAACACTGAAGCTTTCTTT.

The V gene is TRBV6-1, the J gene TRBJ2-5; D possibly corresponds to TRBD1 (5 bases). Trimming removed 0 bases from V and 7 bases from J, with 18 bases in between. The CDR3 extends over 16 amino acids. Looked up from germline, CDR1 is MNHNS and CDR2 is SASEGT. The CDR3 loop reads CASSEAGPPSQGTQYF. The CDR3 DNA follows: TGTGCCAGCAGTGAAGCCGGACCTCCTTCTCAGGGGACCCAGTACTTC.

The chain carries TRBV28 and TRBJ2-7; the match to TRBD1 covers 8 bases. The CDR3 spans 15 residues. Germline trimming cut 6 bases from V and 0 bases from J; bases unmatched to any gene: 7. Germline V lookup: CDR1 MDHEN, CDR2 SYDVKM. The CDR3 loop reads CASRPPGTGSYEQYF. The CDR3 DNA reads TGTGCCAGCAGGCCTCCCGGGACAGGCTCCTACGAGCAGTACTTC.

The chain joins TRBV11-2 to TRBJ2-7, with a weak D call TRBD2 (6 bases). The length of the CDR3 is 14 residues. CDR1 is SGHAT, CDR2 FQNNGV, per germline. Trimming stripped 8 bases from V and 2 bases from J, with 16 bases between. CDR3 coding DNA: TGTGCCAGCGCGGGCGGCGGGGACCCCTACGAGCAGTACTTC. This gives the protein CASAGGGDPYEQYF.

This clone was detected once. Other DNA sequences in this sample translate to the same CDR3. V gene TRBV7-9 combines with J gene TRBJ2-7; 8 bases map to TRBD1. The CDR3 is made up of 13 amino acids. The V gene end was trimmed by 4 bases and the J gene end by 5 bases; junction bases not matched to a gene: 4. Germline CDR1 reads SEHNR; CDR2 reads FQNEAQ (reference sequence). The CDR3 nucleotides read TGTGCCAGCAGCTCGGACAGGGTCCACGAGCAGTACTTC. Its translation: CASSSDRVHEQYF.

In this sample, this clone turned up once. The gene calls are TRBV7-9 and TRBJ2-5; 7 nucleotides match TRBD2. The germline V gene encodes CDR1 SEHNR and CDR2 FQNEAQ (reference sequence). The V and J ends lost 0 bases and 6 bases, in that order; junction bases with no gene match: 7. The CDR3 spans 15 residues. The CDR3 sequence is CASSLARGGSQTQYF. CDR3 nucleotides: TGTGCCAGCAGCTTAGCCCGTGGCGGGAGCCAGACCCAGTACTTC. Based on the CDR3 plus reference TRBV7-9 and TRBJ2-5, the full variable domain is DTGVSQNPRHKITKRGQNVTFRCDPISEHNRLYWYRQTLGQGPEFLTYFQNEAQLEKSRLLSDRFSAERPKGSFSTLEIQRTEQGDSAMYLCASSLARGGSQTQYFGPGTRLLVL.

J is TRBJ2-6 and V is TRBV19; D tentatively fits TRBD1 or TRBD2 (5 bases each). Trimming took off 3 bases at V and 0 bases at J, with 9 bases between the two ends. CDR3 size: 16 residues. The germline gives CDR1 LNHDA, CDR2 SQIVND (reference sequence). CDR3 amino acids: CASSIRGVSGANVLTF. The DNA of the CDR3 is TGTGCCAGTAGTATCCGAGGGGTCTCTGGGGCCAACGTCCTGACTTTC.